Listed below are T cell receptor beta chains from one sample, sequenced in a study of blood T cell repertoires in COVID-19. The method was immunoSEQ multiplex PCR; TCRdb's version includes in-frame clones alone and lacks a portion of them. The sample gives some 380,000 clones, roughly 80% of which show up once; over 0.95% is in the top ten. The sequenced sample was peripheral blood. These receptors originate from a human donor with acute or convalescent COVID-19. The donor label of this sample is uncertain. The CDR3 runs from the conserved cysteine through the conserved F or W. A D gene is named only where the DNA matches it firmly. Clone size is not always given. Where it is, it says once, few, many or a class for expanded clones.

J,D,V,size,CDR3,DNA
TRBJ1-2,TRBD1,TRBV5-6,NA,CASSLAPGGARDGYTF,TGTGCCAGCAGCTTGGCCCCAGGGGGCGCGAGAGATGGCTACACCTTC
TRBJ2-1,TRBD2,TRBV4-1,NA,CASSHRTSGGPFNEQFF,TGCGCCAGCAGCCATAGGACTAGCGGGGGTCCTTTTAATGAGCAGTTCTTC
TRBJ1-6,NA,TRBV6-5,NA,CASAVGAGNSPLHF,TGTGCCAGTGCGGTGGGGGCAGGTAATTCACCCCTCCACTTT
TRBJ1-2,NA,TRBV21-1,NA,CASPGTGKHGYTF,TGTGCCAGCCCTGGGACAGGGAAGCATGGCTACACCTTC
TRBJ2-6,TRBD1,TRBV7-9,NA,CASSLGQGAISGANVLTF,TGTGCCAGCAGCTTAGGACAGGGGGCAATCTCTGGGGCCAACGTCCTGACTTTC
TRBJ1-2,TRBD1,TRBV4-1,NA,CASSQGTGPLGYTF,TGCGCCAGCAGCCAAGGGACAGGGCCGCTGGGCTACACCTTC
TRBJ2-7,NA,TRBV27,NA,CASLGGSSYEQYF,TGTGCCAGTCTCGGGGGTAGCTCCTACGAGCAGTACTTC
TRBJ1-5,NA,TRBV7-9,NA,CASSSTGTLNQPQHF,TGTGCCAGCAGCTCTACCGGGACACTTAATCAGCCCCAGCATTTT
TRBJ1-1,NA,TRBV12-3/TRBV12-4,NA,CASSPGGGIEAFF,TGTGCCAGCAGTCCCGGGGGGGGTATTGAAGCTTTCTTT
TRBJ2-7,NA,TRBV6-6,once,CASRDPGSSYEQYF,TGTGCCAGCAGAGACCCCGGGTCCTCCTACGAGCAGTACTTC
TRBJ2-1,NA,TRBV14,NA,CASSQGRLLSSYNEQFF,TGTGCCAGCAGCCAAGGAAGACTACTCAGCTCCTACAATGAGCAGTTCTTC
TRBJ2-1,NA,TRBV6-2/TRBV6-3,NA,CASSYFYEQFF,TGTGCCAGCAGTTATTTCTATGAGCAGTTCTTC
TRBJ1-6,NA,TRBV11-2,NA,CASSHFTAIAGTPLHF,TGTGCCAGCAGCCATTTCACCGCCATTGCGGGTACACCCCTCCACTTT
TRBJ2-5,NA,TRBV11-3,NA,CASSLEYGETQYF,TGTGCCAGCAGCTTAGAGTACGGGGAGACCCAGTACTTC
TRBJ1-3,TRBD1,TRBV5-1,NA,CASSFGTGAGNTIYF,TGCGCCAGCAGCTTTGGGACAGGAGCTGGAAACACCATATATTTT
TRBJ1-1,NA,TRBV15,NA,CATSRGYSPMNTEAFF,TGTGCCACCAGCAGAGGGTACAGCCCCATGAACACTGAAGCTTTCTTT
TRBJ2-3,NA,TRBV15,NA,CATSRGANKITDTQYF,TGTGCCACCAGCAGAGGAGCGAATAAGATCACAGATACGCAGTATTTT
TRBJ1-3,NA,TRBV20-1,NA,CSASVQGWGNTIYF,TGCAGTGCTAGTGTCCAGGGATGGGGAAACACCATATATTTT
TRBJ1-2,TRBD1,TRBV5-5,NA,CASSSGRTGSARAGTF,TGTGCCAGCAGCTCGGGCAGGACAGGGAGTGCGAGGGCCGGCACCTTC
TRBJ2-7,NA,TRBV30,NA,CAWNRPGAYEQYF,TGTGCCTGGAATCGGCCGGGAGCCTACGAGCAGTACTTC
TRBJ1-2,TRBD1,TRBV30,few,CASGQGDYGYTF,TGTGCTTCTGGACAGGGGGACTATGGCTACACCTTC
TRBJ1-1,NA,TRBV5-1,few,CASSRDSMNTEAFF,TGCGCCAGCAGTCGGGATTCGATGAACACTGAAGCTTTCTTT
TRBJ1-6,TRBD1,TRBV5-6,NA,CASSFAGGQNSPLHF,TGTGCCAGCAGCTTCGCAGGGGGCCAAAATTCACCCCTCCACTTT
TRBJ1-3,NA,TRBV5-5,NA,CASSREISGNTIYF,TGTGCCAGCAGCCGGGAGATCTCTGGAAACACCATATATTTT
TRBJ2-1,NA,TRBV29-1,NA,CSVTPGGLGGGEQFF,TGCAGCGTAACCCCGGGGGGCCTAGGGGGAGGGGAGCAGTTCTTC
TRBJ2-3,NA,TRBV7-9,NA,CASSLAGASTDTQYF,TGTGCCAGCAGCTTAGCGGGGGCTAGCACAGATACGCAGTATTTT
TRBJ2-1,TRBD2,TRBV3-1/TRBV3-2,NA,CASRRTSGAVNEQFF,TGTGCCAGCAGGAGGACTAGCGGGGCCGTCAATGAGCAGTTCTTC
TRBJ2-5,NA,TRBV5-1,NA,CASSPGKNQETQYF,TGCGCCAGCAGCCCCGGTAAAAACCAAGAGACCCAGTACTTC
TRBJ1-2,NA,TRBV28,NA,CASSLQGPYGYTF,TGTGCCAGCAGCCTACAGGGCCCCTATGGCTACACCTTC
TRBJ2-1,TRBD1,TRBV19,NA,CASSMEGAGGLDEQFF,TGTGCCAGTAGTATGGAGGGTGCAGGGGGCCTGGATGAGCAGTTCTTC
TRBJ1-1,NA,TRBV28,few,CASSLGQNTEAFF,TGTGCCAGCAGTTTAGGACAGAACACTGAAGCTTTCTTT
TRBJ2-7,NA,TRBV6-5,NA,CASSIDILSSYEQYF,TGTGCCAGCAGTATCGACATACTCAGCTCCTACGAGCAGTACTTC
TRBJ1-1,NA,TRBV9,few,CASSGHHLNTEAFF,TGTGCCAGCAGCGGACACCATCTGAACACTGAAGCTTTCTTT
TRBJ2-3,NA,TRBV5-4,NA,CASSLAAEGGDTQYF,TGTGCCAGCAGCTTGGCTGCGGAAGGGGGAGATACGCAGTATTTT
TRBJ1-2,TRBD1,TRBV10-3,NA,CAISEGTDGYTF,TGTGCCATCAGTGAGGGGACAGATGGCTACACCTTC
TRBJ2-5,NA,TRBV5-4,NA,CASSLERSPETQYF,TGTGCCAGCAGCTTGGAACGGTCGCCAGAGACCCAGTACTTC
TRBJ2-1,TRBD2,TRBV4-1,NA,CASSLGGGGLNEQFF,TGCGCCAGCAGCCTGGGCGGGGGGGGGCTCAATGAGCAGTTCTTC
TRBJ2-5,NA,TRBV6-6,NA,CASVLGPYQETQYF,TGTGCCAGCGTGCTAGGCCCGTACCAAGAGACCCAGTACTTC
TRBJ1-2,NA,TRBV5-1,once,CASSLALYGYTF,TGCGCCAGCAGCTTGGCTCTCTATGGCTACACCTTC
TRBJ2-7,NA,TRBV6-2/TRBV6-3,NA,CASSYRQTGTYEQYF,TGTGCCAGCAGTTACCGCCAGACAGGAACCTACGAGCAGTACTTC
TRBJ2-1,TRBD1,TRBV19,NA,CASRADRGSGDEQFF,TGTGCCAGTAGGGCGGACAGGGGGTCTGGCGATGAGCAGTTCTTC
TRBJ2-5,TRBD1,TRBV5-6,NA,CASSLRTGTGGTTQYF,TGTGCCAGCAGCCTACGGACAGGGACAGGGGGCACAACCCAGTACTTC
TRBJ1-5,NA,TRBV19,NA,CASSIVWGQGQPQHF,TGTGCCAGTAGTATAGTTTGGGGGCAGGGTCAGCCCCAGCATTTT
TRBJ1-6,NA,TRBV6-5,NA,CASSQPRQLSPLHF,TGTGCCAGCAGTCAGCCAAGACAGCTTTCACCCCTCCACTTT
TRBJ2-3,TRBD2,TRBV6-6,NA,CASTASGRSTDTQYF,TGTGCCAGCACGGCTAGCGGGAGGTCCACAGATACGCAGTATTTT
TRBJ1-5,NA,TRBV5-1,NA,CASSADSFQPQHF,TGCGCCAGCAGCGCGGACAGCTTTCAGCCCCAGCATTTT
TRBJ2-3,TRBD2,TRBV5-6,NA,CASSQLSGSRTDTQYF,TGTGCCAGCAGCCAATTGAGCGGGAGTCGCACAGATACGCAGTATTTT
TRBJ1-3,NA,TRBV11-3,NA,CASSLAGRVGFSGNTIYF,TGTGCCAGCAGCTTAGCGGGTAGAGTTGGATTCTCTGGAAACACCATATATTTT
TRBJ2-1,TRBD2,TRBV2,NA,CASSSTGTSGINEQFF,TGTGCCAGCAGTTCAACCGGGACTAGCGGGATTAATGAGCAGTTCTTC
TRBJ1-1,NA,TRBV6-5,NA,CASSKIQDEAFF,TGTGCCAGCAGTAAGATTCAGGATGAAGCTTTCTTT
TRBJ1-6,TRBD1,TRBV5-1,few,CASSFFVTGGNNSPLHF,TGCGCCAGCAGCTTCTTTGTGACAGGGGGGAATAATTCACCCCTCCACTTT
TRBJ2-7,TRBD2,TRBV7-6,NA,CASSLLSSGRGEQYF,TGTGCCAGCAGCTTATTATCTAGCGGGAGGGGAGAGCAGTACTTC
TRBJ1-1,NA,TRBV6-5,NA,CASTYSTGTEAFF,TGTGCCAGCACCTACTCGACTGGAACTGAAGCTTTCTTT
TRBJ2-3,TRBD2,TRBV2,NA,CASGRGSPIITQYF,TGTGCCAGCGGTCGCGGGAGCCCAATCATTACGCAGTATTTT
TRBJ2-7,NA,TRBV5-6,once,CASSPGKGEQYF,TGTGCCAGCAGCCCAGGGAAGGGGGAGCAGTACTTC
TRBJ1-1,TRBD1,TRBV11-3,NA,CASSKGQGLNTEAFF,TGTGCCAGCAGCAAAGGACAGGGGTTGAACACTGAAGCTTTCTTT
TRBJ2-5,TRBD2,TRBV5-4,NA,CASSLGAGGQRETQYF,TGTGCCAGCAGCCTGGGAGCGGGAGGGCAACGGGAGACCCAGTACTTC